These T cell receptor beta chains were read from a single sample in a study of Ad26.COV2.S vaccination and SARS-CoV-2 variants. Produced via immunoSEQ multiplex PCR; TCRdb's table is partial and in-frame only. The sample holds around 450,000 clones, 85% to 90% seen once. Sequences were derived from peripheral blood, sampled in a trial of Ad26.COV2.S vaccine versus placebo. All receptors derive from a person between 18 and 65 years old who received the Ad26.COV2.S COVID-19 vaccine or a placebo. The CDR3 runs from the conserved cysteine through the conserved F or W. A D gene is named only where the DNA matches it firmly. The size of a clone is reported for some rows only, either as once, few or many, or as a class for expanded clones.

-	TRBV9	TRBJ1-5	-	CASSVGTAANQPQHF	TGTGCCAGCAGCGTAGGGACAGCCGCCAATCAGCCCCAGCATTTT
-	TRBV28	TRBJ2-4	-	CASSLSIRTKNIQYF	TGTGCCAGCAGTTTGTCGATTAGGACCAAAAACATTCAGTACTTC
TRBD2	TRBV28	TRBJ2-7	-	CASSVYGISGGGYEQYF	TGTGCCAGCTCAGTTTACGGGATTAGCGGGGGGGGCTACGAGCAGTACTTC
TRBD2	TRBV10-3	TRBJ2-1	-	CAISIAGGPVSAEYNEQFF	TGTGCCATCAGTATAGCGGGAGGGCCCGTAAGTGCCGAATACAATGAGCAGTTCTTC
-	TRBV19	TRBJ2-7	-	CASSISGTSYEQYF	TGTGCCAGTAGTATATCAGGGACCAGCTACGAGCAGTACTTC
-	TRBV7-2	TRBJ2-5	-	CASSPPPVEETQYF	TGTGCCAGCAGCCCCCCGCCGGTAGAAGAGACCCAGTACTTC
-	TRBV12-3/TRBV12-4	TRBJ2-5	-	CASSYGAETQYF	TGTGCCAGCAGTTATGGGGCAGAGACCCAGTACTTC
-	TRBV5-1	TRBJ2-3	-	CASSLAASTDTQYF	TGCGCCAGCAGCTTGGCCGCGAGCACAGATACGCAGTATTTT
-	TRBV11-2	TRBJ2-2	-	CASSSLTGNTGELFF	TGTGCCAGCAGCTCTCTTACAGGGAACACCGGGGAGCTGTTTTTT
-	TRBV5-1	TRBJ2-3	-	CASSPGQTDTQYF	TGCGCCAGCAGCCCAGGACAGACAGATACGCAGTATTTT
TRBD1	TRBV7-3	TRBJ2-2	-	CASSFLSDRANTGELFF	TGTGCCAGCAGCTTTCTTTCGGACAGGGCAAACACCGGGGAGCTGTTTTTT
TRBD1	TRBV2	TRBJ2-1	few	CASSQTGAEQFF	TGTGCCAGCAGCCAGACAGGGGCTGAGCAGTTCTTC
-	TRBV18	TRBJ1-5	-	CASSPQGQPQHF	TGTGCCAGCTCACCTCAGGGTCAGCCCCAGCATTTT
-	TRBV7-2	TRBJ1-1	-	CASSLAGWGTEAFF	TGTGCCAGCAGCTTAGCGGGTTGGGGGACTGAAGCTTTCTTT
TRBD1	TRBV2	TRBJ2-4	-	CASSEEGQGHIQYF	TGTGCCAGCAGTGAAGAGGGACAGGGGCACATTCAGTACTTC
-	TRBV5-1	TRBJ2-5	-	CASSEPGATQETQYF	TGCGCCAGCAGCGAGCCCGGGGCTACTCAAGAGACCCAGTACTTC
-	TRBV29-1	TRBJ1-2	-	CSAGTSMGYTF	TGCAGCGCCGGGACGTCTATGGGCTACACCTTC
-	TRBV2	TRBJ1-6	-	CASSVRAPYNSPLHF	TGTGCCAGCAGTGTTCGGGCCCCCTATAATTCACCCCTCCACTTT
-	TRBV5-8	TRBJ2-1	-	CASSQGRIFTYNEQFF	TGTGCCAGCAGCCAGGGCAGGATATTCACGTACAATGAGCAGTTCTTC
TRBD1	TRBV11-3	TRBJ1-1	once	CASSKQGRDTEAFF	TGTGCCAGCAGCAAACAGGGGAGGGACACTGAAGCTTTCTTT
TRBD1	TRBV4-2	TRBJ2-7	-	CASSQGYRGSEQYF	TGTGCCAGCAGCCAAGGCTACAGGGGGAGCGAGCAGTACTTC
-	TRBV28	TRBJ2-7	-	CASSLIGSYEQYF	TGTGCCAGCAGTTTAATCGGCAGCTACGAGCAGTACTTC
-	TRBV25-1	TRBJ1-1	-	CASSEPRPWGEAFF	TGTGCCAGCAGTGAGCCCCGACCCTGGGGAGAAGCTTTCTTT
-	TRBV29-1	TRBJ1-5	-	CSVEGERGQPQHF	TGCAGCGTTGAGGGGGAGCGCGGGCAGCCCCAGCATTTT
-	TRBV2	TRBJ1-4	-	CASSLDGWGNEKLFF	TGTGCCAGCTCTTTGGACGGGTGGGGTAATGAAAAACTGTTTTTT
TRBD1	TRBV5-6	TRBJ1-2	-	CASSLGQGDYGYTF	TGTGCCAGCAGCTTGGGACAGGGTGACTATGGCTACACCTTC
TRBD2	TRBV5-5	TRBJ2-3	-	CASRPIAGFTDTQYF	TGTGCCAGCAGACCGATAGCGGGGTTCACAGATACGCAGTATTTT
TRBD1	TRBV5-6	TRBJ1-5	few	CASSLDRDQPQHF	TGTGCCAGCAGCCTTGACAGGGACCAGCCCCAGCATTTT
-	TRBV5-1	TRBJ2-7	-	CASSLVGAHEQYF	TGCGCCAGCAGCTTGGTTGGGGCCCACGAGCAGTACTTC
-	TRBV19	TRBJ1-1	-	CASRTHDWGVEDTEAFF	TGTGCCAGTAGAACCCATGACTGGGGTGTAGAGGACACTGAAGCTTTCTTT
-	TRBV11-2	TRBJ1-6	once	CASSLDLPDRSKVWPSPLHF	TGTGCCAGCAGCTTAGATCTACCGGACCGATCCAAGGTTTGGCCTTCACCCCTCCACTTT
-	TRBV10-3	TRBJ1-1	-	CAINPAGVGAFF	TGTGCCATCAACCCAGCAGGGGTAGGAGCTTTCTTT
-	TRBV4-3	TRBJ2-3	-	CASSQEPRAHSTDTQYF	TGCGCCAGCAGCCAAGAACCACGGGCGCATAGCACAGATACGCAGTATTTT
-	TRBV9	TRBJ2-2	-	CASSELGRSGELFF	TGTGCCAGCAGCGAGTTGGGGAGATCCGGGGAGCTGTTTTTT
TRBD1	TRBV28	TRBJ1-1	-	CASKGQGANIEAFF	TGTGCCAGCAAGGGACAGGGGGCGAACATTGAAGCTTTCTTT
TRBD1	TRBV5-1	TRBJ1-4	-	CASSPEGQGDEKLFF	TGCGCCAGCAGCCCGGAGGGACAGGGAGATGAAAAACTGTTTTTT
-	TRBV28	TRBJ1-6	-	CASSLVGSPLHF	TGTGCCAGCAGTTTGGTAGGTTCACCCCTCCACTTT
-	TRBV6-2/TRBV6-3	TRBJ1-2	-	CASSYSLDGYTF	TGTGCCAGCAGTTACAGTTTGGATGGCTACACCTTC
-	TRBV28	TRBJ1-3	-	CAISQQGNTIYF	TGTGCCATCTCCCAACAAGGAAACACCATATATTTT
TRBD1	TRBV30	TRBJ1-3	-	CAWDTGGGGNTIYF	TGTGCCTGGGATACAGGGGGCGGTGGAAACACCATATATTTT
TRBD1	TRBV5-1	TRBJ1-2	-	CASSTGTGETNYGYTF	TGCGCCAGCAGCACTGGGACAGGGGAAACTAACTATGGCTACACCTTC
-	TRBV7-9	TRBJ2-5	-	CASSTSVREGETQYF	TGTGCCAGCAGCACCAGCGTCCGTGAGGGGGAGACCCAGTACTTC
TRBD1	TRBV4-2	TRBJ2-5	-	CASSQDPPGRRTGGKETQYF	TGTGCCAGCAGCCAAGATCCCCCGGGTCGTCGGACAGGGGGGAAAGAGACCCAGTACTTC
-	TRBV28	TRBJ2-4	-	CASSLTYKAKNIQYF	TGTGCCAGCAGCCTCACTTACAAGGCCAAAAACATTCAGTACTTC
-	TRBV3-1/TRBV3-2	TRBJ2-3	-	CASSQGENTQYF	TGTGCCAGCAGCCAAGGGGAAAATACGCAGTATTTT
-	TRBV28	TRBJ1-4	-	CASSWGYATNEKLFF	TGTGCCAGCAGTTGGGGATATGCAACTAATGAAAAACTGTTTTTT
-	TRBV5-1	TRBJ1-6	-	CASSSSYNSPLHF	TGCGCCAGCAGCAGCTCCTATAATTCACCCCTCCACTTT
TRBD2	TRBV19	TRBJ2-3	-	CASRLAGAVGDTQYF	TGTGCCAGTAGGCTAGCGGGAGCGGTGGGAGATACGCAGTATTTT
-	TRBV27	TRBJ1-1	-	CASSLSMRVLNTEAFF	TGTGCCAGCAGTTTATCGATGAGGGTTCTGAACACTGAAGCTTTCTTT
-	TRBV9	TRBJ2-4	-	CASSADSNIQYF	TGTGCCAGCAGCGCGGACAGTAACATTCAGTACTTC
TRBD2	TRBV4-3	TRBJ2-2	once	CASSRGTSGRLNTGELFF	TGCGCCAGCAGCCGCGGGACTAGCGGGAGGTTGAACACCGGGGAGCTGTTTTTT
-	TRBV6-5	TRBJ1-6	once	CASTSGVSPLHF	TGTGCCAGCACTTCAGGGGTCTCACCCCTCCACTTT
-	TRBV5-4	TRBJ2-7	-	CASSRLSGHQSSYEQYF	TGTGCCAGCAGCCGGTTATCGGGACACCAAAGCTCCTACGAGCAGTACTTC
-	TRBV15	TRBJ1-1	-	CATSSGRLGSATEAFF	TGTGCCACCAGCAGTGGGAGATTGGGAAGTGCCACTGAAGCTTTCTTT
TRBD1	TRBV4-3	TRBJ1-1	-	CASSRGLRTGDTEAFF	TGCGCCAGCAGCCGGGGGCTACGGACAGGGGACACTGAAGCTTTCTTT
-	TRBV15	TRBJ1-6	once	CATSPMGEGGSPLHF	TGTGCCACCAGCCCGATGGGGGAAGGGGGTTCACCCCTCCACTTT
-	TRBV9	TRBJ1-3	-	CASSVGDVSGNTIYF	TGTGCCAGCAGCGTAGGGGACGTCTCTGGAAACACCATATATTTT
-	TRBV7-2	TRBJ2-2	few	CASSLVTFGTGELFF	TGTGCCAGCAGCTTAGTAACCTTCGGAACCGGGGAGCTGTTTTTT
-	TRBV2	TRBJ2-1	-	CASRNMDEQFF	TGTGCCAGCAGGAACATGGATGAGCAGTTCTTC